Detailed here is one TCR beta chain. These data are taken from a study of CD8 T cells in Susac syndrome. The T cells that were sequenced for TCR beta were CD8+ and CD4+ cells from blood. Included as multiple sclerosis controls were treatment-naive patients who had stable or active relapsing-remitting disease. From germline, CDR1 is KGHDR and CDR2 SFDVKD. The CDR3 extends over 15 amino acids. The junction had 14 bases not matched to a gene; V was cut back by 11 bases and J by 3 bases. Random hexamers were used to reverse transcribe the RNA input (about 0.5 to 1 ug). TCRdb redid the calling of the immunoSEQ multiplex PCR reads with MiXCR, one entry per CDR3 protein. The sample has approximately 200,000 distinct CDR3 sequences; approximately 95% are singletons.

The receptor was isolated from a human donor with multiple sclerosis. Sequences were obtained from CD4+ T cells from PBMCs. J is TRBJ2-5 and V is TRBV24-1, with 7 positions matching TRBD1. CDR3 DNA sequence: TGTGCCATCAAATTGATAACCGGGACAGAAGAGACCCAGTACTTC. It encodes CAIKLITGTEETQYF.